This TCR beta chain is from a study of cytomegalovirus exposure and HLA in healthy donors. This CDR3 region has 11 residues. With 6 bases removed from V and 3 bases from J, the gap between germline ends came to 9 bases. The germline V gene encodes CDR1 DFQATT and CDR2 SNEGSKA (reference sequence). Sequencing used immunoSEQ multiplex PCR; TCRdb keeps in-frame clones, though not all of them. The sample lists roughly 200,000 clones, about three quarters occurring once. This sequence originates from a woman aged 25 to 39 in good health and CMV-seronegative. This rearrangement joins TRBV20-1 to TRBJ2-7, with D perhaps matching TRBD2 (5 bases). Sequencing was done on a sample of PBMCs. CDR3 loop: CSATRDYEQYF. DNA for the CDR3: TGCAGTGCCACCCGGGACTACGAGCAGTACTTC.